Each of the 2 T cell receptor beta chains below was sequenced from the same sample in a study of shared clonotypes between healthy human individuals. TCRdb's table, derived via immunoSEQ multiplex PCR, lists solely in-frame clones and lacks some. The table includes 2.3 million or so clones, approximately 93% detected once. The sequencing input was naive CD4+ T cells from PBMCs. As to subset: CD45RA+ positively selected. The receptors derive from a young man in good health. Some clones in this sample may be carry-over from other donors' samples.

The genes are TRBV27 and TRBJ1-5, with unresolved D. CDR1 and CDR2 from the germline V gene are MNHEY and SMNVEV (reference sequence). The V and J ends lost 6 bases and 1 base respectively, with 19 bases between them. The CDR3 extends over 17 amino acids. The chain's CDR3 is CASSPLGVGQSNQPQHF. The CDR3 DNA follows: TGTGCCAGCAGCCCCCTCGGGGTTGGGCAGAGCAATCAGCCCCAGCATTTT.

CDR3 sequence reads: CASRARGAKNTGELFF. As DNA, the CDR3 is TGCGCCAGCAGAGCCAGGGGCGCAAAGAACACCGGGGAGCTGTTTTTT. The V and J genes are TRBV5-1 and TRBJ2-2; D possibly corresponds to TRBD1 (6 bases). V was cut by 5 bases and J by 1 base, with 15 bases left in between. Germline lookup yields CDR1 SGHRS and CDR2 YFSETQ. The CDR3 has 16 amino acids.